One and the same sample provided the 30 T cell receptor beta chains below, sequenced in a study of control samples from healthy donors and cancer patients. Sequencing used immunoSEQ multiplex PCR; TCRdb keeps in-frame clones, though not all of them. The sample has about 96,000 clones, more than 85% seen once. The sequencing sample was made of blood. The receptors here all came from a man aged 18 to 30 in good health.

J is TRBJ1-1 and V is TRBV7-2, with D tentatively TRBD1 (6 bases). Germline V gene sequence: CDR1 SGHTA, CDR2 FQGNSA. CDR3 length: 14 residues. V was cut by 1 base and J by 4 bases, with 10 bases left in between. The CDR3, as DNA: TGTGCCAGCAGCTTAGTTGAGGGGGTCACTGAAGCTTTCTTT. Translated, it gives CASSLVEGVTEAFF.

The J gene is TRBJ1-1, the V gene TRBV11-2, with TRBD1 matching over 7 bases. CDR1 and CDR2 (germline): SGHAT, FQNNGV. Trimming cost V 5 bases and J 1 base; bases outside gene matches: 16. This CDR3 spans 18 amino acids. The CDR3 DNA sequence: TGTGCCAGCAGCCCCCACAGGGGCTCAACGTTTCGGAACACTGAAGCTTTCTTT. Encoded protein: CASSPHRGSTFRNTEAFF.

The chain's CDR3 is CASSQDGGPLFYNEQFF. CDR3 bases: TGTGCCAGCAGCCAAGATGGGGGCCCCTTATTTTACAATGAGCAGTTCTTC. V is TRBV14 and J is TRBJ2-1; a weak D match, TRBD1 (6 bases). The germline V gene encodes CDR1 SGHDN and CDR2 FVKESK. The ends were cut back, 0 bases at V and 4 bases at J, with 16 bases in the middle. This CDR3 has 17 residues.

J is TRBJ2-7 and V is TRBV7-9, with 9 bases lining up with TRBD1. The CDR3 runs 14 residues. J was trimmed by 3 bases and V by 5 bases; bases with no gene match: 5. Germline loops: CDR1 SEHNR, CDR2 FQNEAQ (reference sequence). The CDR3 DNA sequence: TGTGCCAGCAGCCCGGGACAGGGATTCTACGAGCAGTACTTC. It is translated as CASSPGQGFYEQYF.

V usage is TRBV7-9 and J usage is TRBJ1-2, with 8 bases identical to TRBD1. This CDR3 is built from 15 residues. V shed 5 bases, J shed 2 bases, and the junction held 7 bases outside the gene matches. The germline gives CDR1 SEHNR, CDR2 FQNEAQ (reference sequence). CDR3: CASSTPGGGNYGYTF. In DNA form, the CDR3 reads TGTGCCAGCAGCACTCCAGGGGGCGGAAACTATGGCTACACCTTC.

The chain links TRBV5-1 to TRBJ1-1; D is unresolved. V gave up 4 bases and J gave up 4 bases, with 26 bases separating them. The germline CDR1 and CDR2 sequences are SGHRS and YFSETQ. The CDR3 runs to 18 residues. CDR3 sequence (DNA): TGCGCCAGCAGCCCGGAAGAGGAACAGCTATATGAGGGCACTGAAGCTTTCTTT. Encoded protein: CASSPEEEQLYEGTEAFF.

This chain uses TRBV20-1 with TRBJ2-3; no clear D gene. V was clipped by 7 bases and J by 3 bases, with 5 bases between them. Germline V gives CDR1 DFQATT, CDR2 SNEGSKA (reference sequence). The CDR3 covers 10 residues. The CDR3 DNA is TGCAGTGTTCATACAGATACGCAGTATTTT. Translated: CSVHTDTQYF.

This chain links TRBV10-1 with TRBJ1-2; maybe TRBD1 (5 bases). Germline CDR1 WNHNN, CDR2 SYGVQD (reference sequence). Between the trimmed V and J ends, which lost 3 bases and 2 bases, there was a span of 7 bases. The CDR3 has 13 residues. Here the CDR3 DNA reads TGCGCCAGCAGTGACGACAGAAACTATGGCTACACCTTC. Translated, it gives CASSDDRNYGYTF.

V and J are TRBV24-1 and TRBJ1-2; no clear D gene. This CDR3 contains 13 residues. The V end lost 4 bases, the J end lost 7 bases, and 12 bases lay between the germline ends. Germline V gives CDR1 KGHDR, CDR2 SFDVKD. The CDR3 sequence is CATSDSGVSGYTF. In DNA, the CDR3 is TGTGCCACCAGTGACTCGGGAGTCTCTGGCTACACCTTC.

As regards this clone: Other DNA variants within this sample encode the same CDR3. The chain couples TRBV2 to TRBJ1-1; TRBD1 matches 7 bases. Looked up from germline, CDR1 is SNHLY and CDR2 is FYNNEI. Trimming took 8 bases from V and 1 from J; bases not matched to a gene: 7. The CDR3 totals 14 residues. The DNA of the CDR3 is TGTGCCAGCGGCCGACAGGGCTCGAACACTGAAGCTTTCTTT. It codes for CASGRQGSNTEAFF.

This clone was seen a few times. The chain employs TRBV13 and TRBJ2-1; D gene unclear. The CDR3 length is 14 residues. Looked up from germline, CDR1 is PRHDT and CDR2 is FYEKMQ (reference sequence). Trimming left V 7 bases short and J 4 bases short, with 14 bases between. This CDR3 is CASTPSVGYNEQFF. The CDR3 DNA reads as TGTGCCAGCACCCCTTCGGTGGGGTACAATGAGCAGTTCTTC.

V is TRBV4-1 and J is TRBJ2-1; 9 bases are shared with TRBD2. This CDR3 comprises 17 residues. Germline CDR1 reads MGHRA; CDR2 reads YSYEKL. The V and J ends lost 2 bases and 4 bases, in that order; junction bases with no gene match: 9. The CDR3 sequence: CASSQTPSGEGYNEQFF. CDR3 coding DNA: TGCGCCAGCAGCCAAACCCCTAGCGGGGAGGGGTACAATGAGCAGTTCTTC.

The V gene is TRBV12-3 or TRBV12-4, the J gene TRBJ2-1, with D possibly matching TRBD2 (5 bases). V was trimmed by 5 bases and J by 7 bases, leaving 9 bases between them. CDR3 length equals 12 residues. CDR3 in DNA: TGTGCCAGCAGTACCAGCGGTAATGAGCAGTTCTTC. The encoded protein is CASSTSGNEQFF.

In DNA, the CDR3 is TGCGCCAGCAGCCAAGATCAGGGCAGGAAGCAGTACTTC. Encoded protein: CASSQDQGRKQYF. V is TRBV4-3 and J is TRBJ2-7, with D possibly being TRBD1 (5 bases). The CDR3 is made up of 13 amino acids. With 0 bases removed from V and 8 bases from J, the gap between germline ends came to 11 bases. Germline CDR1 reads LGHNA; CDR2 reads YSLEER.

The V call is TRBV4-1, the J call TRBJ1-2; TRBD1 matches at 8 bases. The germline gives CDR1 MGHRA, CDR2 YSYEKL. The CDR3 loop spans 15 amino acids. Trimming at V came to 0 bases and at J to 10 bases, leaving 10 bases not matched to a gene. The CDR3 DNA is TGCGCCAGCAGCCAAGATCCTCCCGGACAGGGAGACTACACCTTC. Protein sequence: CASSQDPPGQGDYTF.

The chain recombines TRBV10-3 with TRBJ2-5; no reliable D call. This CDR3 comprises 13 residues. CDR1 is ENHRY, CDR2 SYGVKD, per germline. The V gene lost 2 bases and the J gene lost 5 bases, with 9 bases spanning the gap. The CDR3 loop is CAISESSPETQYF. CDR3 in DNA: TGTGCCATCAGTGAGAGCAGTCCGGAGACCCAGTACTTC.

The gene calls are TRBV6-5 and TRBJ1-2; the D is unclear. Trimming removed 5 bases from V and 4 bases from J, with 17 bases in between. The CDR3 runs 15 residues. The germline CDR1 and CDR2 sequences are MNHEY and SVGAGI. The CDR3 here is CASSPEDGTRYGYTF. The CDR3 DNA reads TGTGCCAGCAGTCCGGAGGACGGAACTCGCTATGGCTACACCTTC.

The V gene is TRBV11-2, the J gene TRBJ2-1; D uncertain. The germline V and J ends were trimmed by 4 bases and 8 bases, with 15 bases remaining between them. CDR3 length: 14 amino acids. Germline loops: CDR1 SGHAT, CDR2 FQNNGV. The CDR3: CASSSDPTQHEQFF. The CDR3 DNA reads TGTGCCAGCAGCTCGGACCCGACTCAACATGAGCAGTTCTTC.

The gene calls are TRBV6-6 and TRBJ2-7; maybe TRBD2 (5 bases). The CDR3 is made up of 14 amino acids. V lost 6 bases and J 3 bases, leaving 15 bases between the germline ends. Germline V gives CDR1 MNHNY, CDR2 SVGAGI (reference sequence). Here the CDR3 reads CASSLPGRDYEQYF. The CDR3 region has the DNA TGTGCCAGCAGCCTCCCCGGACGGGACTACGAGCAGTACTTC.

The chain links TRBV15 to TRBJ2-7; TRBD1 is a possible D gene (5 bases). This CDR3 is 15 amino acids long. The V and J ends lost 8 bases and 5 bases respectively, with 22 bases between them. Germline V CDR1 and CDR2: LNHNV, YYDKDF (reference sequence). CDR3 region: CATRATVTSGDEQYF. The CDR3 bases are TGTGCCACCCGAGCGACAGTAACTTCAGGCGACGAGCAGTACTTC.

CDR3 sequence (DNA): TGTGCCAGCAAGCGGGAGTGGGCCAATGAGCAGTTCTTC. It specifies CASKREWANEQFF. This chain uses TRBV6-1 with TRBJ2-1; 8 bases align to TRBD2. Germline V CDR1 and CDR2: MNHNS, SASEGT. CDR3 length equals 13 residues. The junction had 5 bases not matched to a gene; V was cut back by 7 bases and J by 6 bases.

V usage is TRBV19 and J usage is TRBJ2-6; maybe TRBD1 (5 bases). The length of the CDR3 is 15 residues. Germline V gene lookup returns CDR1 LNHDA and CDR2 SQIVND (reference sequence). Trimming took 8 bases from V and 0 from J, leaving 11 bases between them. The CDR3 reads CASETGPSGANVLTF. The CDR3 DNA sequence: TGTGCCAGTGAAACAGGTCCCTCTGGGGCCAACGTCCTGACTTTC.

The chain combines TRBV5-4 with TRBJ2-7, with a tentative D call TRBD2 (5 bases). The CDR3 is 15 residues long. Trimming removed 6 bases at V and 5 bases at J, with 21 bases between. From germline, CDR1 is SGHNT and CDR2 YYREEE (reference sequence). The CDR3 spells CASTSPGDSPHEQYF. The CDR3 DNA reads as TGTGCCAGCACCTCCCCCGGGGATTCTCCCCACGAGCAGTACTTC. Supplemented by reference TRBV5-4 and TRBJ2-7, the full variable domain reads ETGVTQSPTHLIKTRGQQVTLRCSSQSGHNTVSWYQQALGQGPQFIFQYYREEENGRGNFPPRFSGLQFPNYSSELNVNALELDDSALYLCASTSPGDSPHEQYFGPGTRLTVT.

This chain connects TRBV19 to TRBJ1-2; no clear D. The CDR3 loop spans 13 amino acids. V was cut by 6 bases and J by 3 bases, with 11 bases left in between. CDR1 and CDR2 from the germline V gene are LNHDA and SQIVND (reference sequence). CDR3 sequence reads: CASSNPGYYGYTF. The CDR3, as DNA: TGTGCCAGTAGCAATCCCGGGTACTATGGCTACACCTTC.

The chain has TRBV6-5 and TRBJ2-1; TRBD1 matches at 11 bases. The CDR3 runs to 15 residues. Germline CDR1 and CDR2: MNHEY and SVGAGI. CDR3 DNA sequence: TGTCCGAGGGAAAGCGGACAGGGGGCAGACAATGAGCAGTTCTTC. Its translation is CPRESGQGADNEQFF.

The chain couples TRBV6-5 to TRBJ2-5, with a possible D match to TRBD1 (5 bases). The germline V gene encodes CDR1 MNHEY and CDR2 SVGAGI. With 8 bases removed from V and 0 bases from J, the gap between germline ends came to 10 bases. The CDR3 is 13 amino acids. The CDR3 protein is CASLSGNQETQYF. The CDR3 bases are TGTGCCAGCCTGTCAGGGAACCAAGAGACCCAGTACTTC.

The rearrangement uses TRBV6-2 or TRBV6-3 and TRBJ2-1, with no clear D. The CDR3 runs 13 residues. The V end lost 5 bases, the J end lost 2 bases, and 7 bases lay between the germline ends. Germline V gene data show CDR1 as MNHEY and CDR2 as SVGEGT. This CDR3 is CASSNRTYNEQFF. CDR3 in DNA: TGTGCCAGCAGTAACAGAACCTACAATGAGCAGTTCTTC.

The chain joins TRBV9 to TRBJ2-5; 10 bases are shared with TRBD2. The CDR3 extends over 15 amino acids. V trimming: 0 bases; J trimming: 6 bases; junction bases outside the gene matches: 5. The germline V gene has CDR1 SGDLS and CDR2 YYNGEE. The CDR3 is CASSVELAGFKTQYF. The DNA of the CDR3 is TGTGCCAGCAGCGTAGAACTAGCGGGGTTTAAGACCCAGTACTTC.

The chain recombines TRBV18 with TRBJ1-5; D unresolved. V lost 4 bases and J 4 bases, leaving 8 bases between the germline ends. The CDR3 runs to 13 residues. The germline CDR1 and CDR2 sequences are KGHSH and LQKENI. The CDR3 spells CASSQGLNQPQHF. CDR3 nucleotides: TGTGCCAGCTCACAAGGGTTGAATCAGCCCCAGCATTTT.

The rearrangement uses TRBV4-3 and TRBJ2-1; D remains ambiguous. V was shortened by 1 base and J by 4 bases, with 11 bases between the two germline ends. CDR1 and CDR2 from the germline V gene are LGHNA and YSLEER. CDR3 length equals 15 residues. Written as DNA, the CDR3 is TGCGCCAGCAGCCAAGGAGGATTCGAGTACAATGAGCAGTTCTTC. Translated, it gives CASSQGGFEYNEQFF.